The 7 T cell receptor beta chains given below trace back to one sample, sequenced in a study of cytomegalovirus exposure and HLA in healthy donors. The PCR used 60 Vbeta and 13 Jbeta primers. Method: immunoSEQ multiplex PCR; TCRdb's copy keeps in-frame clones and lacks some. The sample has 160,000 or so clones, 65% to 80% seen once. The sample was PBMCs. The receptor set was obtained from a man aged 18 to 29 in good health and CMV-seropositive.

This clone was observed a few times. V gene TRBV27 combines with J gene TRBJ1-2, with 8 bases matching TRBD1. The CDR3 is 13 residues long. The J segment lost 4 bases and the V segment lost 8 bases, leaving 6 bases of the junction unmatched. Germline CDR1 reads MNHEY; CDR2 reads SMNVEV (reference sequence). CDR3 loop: CASGLDRVYGYTF. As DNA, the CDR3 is TGTGCCAGCGGTCTGGACAGGGTCTATGGCTACACCTTC.

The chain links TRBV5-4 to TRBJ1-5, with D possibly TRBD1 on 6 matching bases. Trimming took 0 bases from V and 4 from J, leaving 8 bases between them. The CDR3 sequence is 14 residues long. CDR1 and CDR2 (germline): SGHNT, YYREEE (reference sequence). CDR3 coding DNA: TGTGCCAGCAGCTTGGACAGGGAGAATCAGCCCCAGCATTTT. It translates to CASSLDRENQPQHF. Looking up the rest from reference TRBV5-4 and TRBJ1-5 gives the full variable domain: ETGVTQSPTHLIKTRGQQVTLRCSSQSGHNTVSWYQQALGQGPQFIFQYYREEENGRGNFPPRFSGLQFPNYSSELNVNALELDDSALYLCASSLDRENQPQHFGDGTRLSIL.

This chain's CDR3 is CASSLLGQGLNEQFF. The CDR3 DNA reads as TGCGCCAGCAGCTTGTTGGGACAGGGTCTCAATGAGCAGTTCTTC. This chain links TRBV5-1 with TRBJ2-1; TRBD1 matches 9 bases. J gave up 6 bases and V 1 base, and 5 bases lay outside the gene matches. The CDR3 has 15 amino acids. Germline loops: CDR1 SGHRS, CDR2 YFSETQ.

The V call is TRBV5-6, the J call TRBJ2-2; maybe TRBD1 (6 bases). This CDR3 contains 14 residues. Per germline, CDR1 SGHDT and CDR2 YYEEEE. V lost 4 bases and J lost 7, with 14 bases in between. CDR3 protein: CASSTGMRGGELFF. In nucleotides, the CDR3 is TGTGCCAGCAGCACAGGGATGAGGGGCGGGGAGCTGTTTTTT.

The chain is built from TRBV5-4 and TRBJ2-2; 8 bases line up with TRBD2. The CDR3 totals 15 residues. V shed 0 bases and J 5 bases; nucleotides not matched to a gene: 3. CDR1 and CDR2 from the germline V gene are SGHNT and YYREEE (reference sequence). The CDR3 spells CASSLDPGGTGELFF. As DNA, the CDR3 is TGTGCCAGCAGCTTGGACCCGGGAGGGACCGGGGAGCTGTTTTTT.

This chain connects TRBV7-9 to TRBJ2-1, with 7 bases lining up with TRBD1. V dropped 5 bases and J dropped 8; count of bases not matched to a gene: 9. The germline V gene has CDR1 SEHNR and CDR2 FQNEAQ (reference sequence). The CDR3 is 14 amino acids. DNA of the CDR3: TGTGCCAGCAGCACAACAGGGGTCGGGGATGAGCAGTTCTTC. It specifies CASSTTGVGDEQFF.

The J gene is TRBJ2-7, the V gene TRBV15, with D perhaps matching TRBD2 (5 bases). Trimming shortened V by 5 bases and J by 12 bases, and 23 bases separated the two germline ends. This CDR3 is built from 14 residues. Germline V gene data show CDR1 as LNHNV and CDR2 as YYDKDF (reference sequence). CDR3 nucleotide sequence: TGTGCCACCAGCTCGATCCGTTCCCCCGGGGATTTGTACGTC. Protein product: CATSSIRSPGDLYV.